Listed below are T cell receptor beta chains from one sample, sequenced in a study of T cells after yellow fever vaccination. MiXCR was run by TCRdb on the 5' RACE reads, yielding one entry per CDR3 protein. The sample yields roughly 310,000 distinct CDR3 sequences, about 9.5% seen once. This material consisted of PBMCs, taken on the day of the first yellow fever vaccination. All receptors come from a man aged 18 to 29 who received the YFV17D yellow fever vaccine. Both conserved end residues are part of each CDR3. A D gene is named only where the DNA matches it firmly. The size of a clone is reported for some rows only, either as once, few or many, or as a class for expanded clones.

>TRBV9|.|few|TRBJ2-2
TGTGCCAGCAGCGACTCCGGGCGAGGGGAGCTGTTTTTT
CASSDSGRGELFF
>TRBV28|TRBD1|few|TRBJ1-5
TGTGCCAGCAGTAGGGACAGGGCGGGCTATCAGCCCCAGCATTTT
CASSRDRAGYQPQHF
>TRBV6-6|.|many|TRBJ2-1
TGTGCCAGCAGTTTAGGAGGAGCGGACCGGGGCTTC
CASSLGGADRGF
>TRBV13|.|few|TRBJ1-2
TGTGCCAGCAGCTTATACCGCAAGGGGCTCCACACCCCGATCTATGGCTACACCTTC
CASSLYRKGLHTPIYGYTF
>TRBV12-3/TRBV12-4|.|few|TRBJ1-5
TGTGCCAGCCATAGGGGGGGGAATCAGCCCCAGCATTTT
CASHRGGNQPQHF
>TRBV7-9|TRBD2|many|TRBJ2-3
TGTGCCAGCAGCTCGGCGGCTAGCGGACTGTTGGATACGCAGTATTTT
CASSSAASGLLDTQYF
>TRBV4-3|.|.|TRBJ2-7
TGCGCCAGCAGCCAAGATTGGTTTCTCCTTTTCGGAGAGCAGTACTTC
CASSQDWFLLFGEQYF
>TRBV7-6|TRBD1|many|TRBJ2-2
TGTGCCAGCAGCTTAGTAGGGACAGGGGCGAACACCGGGGAGCTGTTTTTT
CASSLVGTGANTGELFF
>TRBV20-1|.|many|TRBJ2-6
TGCAGTGTCCCGAACTCTGGGGCCAACGTCCTGACTTTC
CSVPNSGANVLTF
>TRBV9|.|many|TRBJ2-2
TGTGCCAGCAGCGTAGCTTACCGGGGCGGGGAGCTGTTTTTT
CASSVAYRGGELFF
>TRBV20-1|.|.|TRBJ1-2
TGCAGTGCTAGAGAAGGGGAGGTTTCTGGCTACACCTTC
CSAREGEVSGYTF
>TRBV4-1|TRBD1|.|TRBJ1-5
TGCGCCAGCAGCCAAGTCGGAGGGGGCGGGAGAAATCAGCCCCAGCATTTT
CASSQVGGGGRNQPQHF
>TRBV5-1|.|.|TRBJ1-2
TGCGCCAGCTCCGAGGGCTTCTATGGCTACACCTTC
CASSEGFYGYTF
>TRBV20-1|.|many|TRBJ2-2
TGCAGTGCTAGAGCCCCGACATTTTCCGGGGAGCTGTTTTTT
CSARAPTFSGELFF
>TRBV7-9|.|many|TRBJ2-7
TGTGCCAGCAGCGCTGGGACATACGAGCAGTACTTC
CASSAGTYEQYF
>TRBV9|.|many|TRBJ2-1
TGTGCCAGCAGCCCAACAACCCGACAGGACTTTCAGTTCTTC
CASSPTTRQDFQFF
>TRBV5-1|.|few|TRBJ1-1
TGCGCCAGCAGCCTTGGTTTTGAGACTGAAGCTTTCTTT
CASSLGFETEAFF
>TRBV7-9|.|few|TRBJ1-1
TGTGCCAGCAGCCCACGCGGGGGCGTATTGACTGAAGCTTTCTTT
CASSPRGGVLTEAFF
>TRBV6-1|TRBD1|.|TRBJ2-1
TGTGCCAGCAGTGATGAGGGGGCGAATGAGCAGTTCTTC
CASSDEGANEQFF
>TRBV7-9|TRBD1|many|TRBJ1-2
TGTGCCAGCAACTCACAGGGGACGAGTGGCTACACCTTC
CASNSQGTSGYTF
>TRBV6-5|TRBD2|few|TRBJ2-7
TGTGCCAGCAGTTACTCCGCTAGCGGCTACGAGCAGTACTTC
CASSYSASGYEQYF
>TRBV4-1|.|few|TRBJ2-7
TGCGCCAGCAGCCAAGAAGGGTTAAAAGCGGAGCAGTACTTC
CASSQEGLKAEQYF
>TRBV20-1|.|many|TRBJ1-2
TGCAGTGCTAGAGATCCCGAGCTGGGCGGCTACACCTTC
CSARDPELGGYTF
>TRBV12-3/TRBV12-4|.|.|TRBJ2-2
TGTGCCAGCAGGAGGGGGGTAGGGGAGCTGTTTTTT
CASRRGVGELFF
>TRBV4-2|TRBD1|.|TRBJ1-1
TGTGCCAGCAGCCAATACCAGGGGGTCGAAGCTTTCTTT
CASSQYQGVEAFF
>TRBV11-2|.|.|TRBJ2-1
TGTGCCAGCAGCTTAGATATCGGGTTGGTGGCCTACAATGAGCAGTTCTTC
CASSLDIGLVAYNEQFF
>TRBV24-1|.|few|TRBJ2-1
TGTGCCACCAGTGACCCTGGGGCGGGGTATCATGAGCAGTTCTTC
CATSDPGAGYHEQFF
>TRBV3-1|TRBD1|.|TRBJ2-1
TGTGCCAGCAGCCTCTGGAGAGGGACAGGGGATCCCAATGAGCAGTTCTTC
CASSLWRGTGDPNEQFF
>TRBV7-3|.|.|TRBJ2-2
TGTGCCACCCAGCAGAACTCGAACACCGGGGAGCTGTTTTTT
CATQQNSNTGELFF
>TRBV29-1|.|.|TRBJ1-2
TGCAGCGGGCAGGGTAACTATGGCTACACCTTC
CSGQGNYGYTF
>TRBV7-2|TRBD2|many|TRBJ2-5
TGTGCCAGCAGCTTAGTGCCCGGGGGGGCTGGTGAGACCCAGTACTTC
CASSLVPGGAGETQYF
>TRBV5-1|TRBD1|few|TRBJ2-2
TGCGCCAGCAGCCCCCGGGACAGGGTGAACACCGGGGAGCTGTTTTTT
CASSPRDRVNTGELFF
>TRBV4-3|TRBD2|many|TRBJ2-1
TGCGCCAGCAGCCAGGGACTAGCGGCTTCCTACAATGAGCAGTTCTTC
CASSQGLAASYNEQFF
>TRBV6-2/TRBV6-3|.|many|TRBJ2-5
TGTGCCAGCGGAGGAGAAGAGACCCAGTACTTC
CASGGEETQYF
>TRBV29-1|.|few|TRBJ1-2
TGCAGCGTCACGTCTAACTATGGCTACACCTTC
CSVTSNYGYTF
>TRBV6-1|.|few|TRBJ1-4
TGTGCCAGCAGTGAATCGGGCGGTAATGAAAAACTGTTTTTT
CASSESGGNEKLFF
>TRBV5-1|.|few|TRBJ2-5
TGCGCCAGCAGCTTGGCCGTCGCAGGGCCAGAGACCCAGTACTTC
CASSLAVAGPETQYF
>TRBV4-2|.|.|TRBJ2-1
TGTGCCAGCAGCCAAGACTCAGGCTCCTACAATGAGCAGTTCTTC
CASSQDSGSYNEQFF
>TRBV21-1|.|many|TRBJ2-1
TGTGCCAGCAACCTAGGAGAGAGGGTAGCGGGGGGCCTTAATGCCTACAATGAGCAGTTCTTC
CASNLGERVAGGLNAYNEQFF
>TRBV20-1|TRBD1|.|TRBJ1-4
TGCAGTGCTACTGACAGGGGCACTAATGAAAAACTGTTTTTT
CSATDRGTNEKLFF
>TRBV7-3|.|.|TRBJ1-2
TGTGCCAGCAGCTTAGGGACCAATCCTAACTATGGCTACACCTTC
CASSLGTNPNYGYTF